This T cell receptor beta chain emerged from a study of Ad26.COV2.S vaccination and SARS-CoV-2 variants. Treatment indicated: about 20 received Ad26.COV2.S at low or high dose, single or two shots; a few received placebo; per-sample allocation not given. Sampling occurred on day 63 after the first vaccine or placebo injection. Profiled with immunoSEQ multiplex PCR; TCRdb holds only in-frame clones, not every one. Altogether about 480,000 clones are present, approximately 90% being singletons, with the ten largest covering 9.5% to 15%. This CDR3 is 17 amino acids long. Germline values: CDR1 SGHKS, CDR2 YYEKEE (reference sequence). V lost 3 bases, J lost 4 bases, and 20 bases lay in between.

The TCR originated in a person between 18 and 59 years old who received the Ad26.COV2.S COVID-19 vaccine or a placebo. Sequencing used peripheral blood, obtained in a trial of Ad26.COV2.S vaccine versus placebo. The V call is TRBV5-5, the J call TRBJ2-1; D is unclear. CDR3 residues: CASSSSAATTRYNEQFF. The CDR3 DNA follows: TGTGCCAGCAGCTCCTCTGCGGCGACCACCAGATACAATGAGCAGTTCTTC.